Following are 2 T cell receptor beta chains from one sample sequenced in a study of T cell repertoires in cytomegalovirus infection. TCRdb fed the reads into MiXCR, producing one record per CDR3 protein. This table has about 500,000 distinct CDR3 sequences, about 33% appearing once. These receptors' antigens are unknown. The material was cultured PBMCs, obtained from culture after CMV antigen stimulation. The origin of the receptors is a human donor in good health (CMV status not recorded). Some clones in this sample may be carry-over from other donors' samples.

This chain joins TRBV20-1 and TRBJ1-5; D not certain. The CDR3 has 13 residues. The V gene lost 5 bases and the J gene lost 3 bases, with 11 bases spanning the gap. Germline-derived CDR1 and CDR2 are DFQATT and SNEGSKA (reference sequence). The CDR3 coding sequence is TGCAGTGCTTACCACGATTCCAATCAGCCCCAGCATTTT. Its protein is CSAYHDSNQPQHF.

Many counts were recorded for this clonotype. The V and J genes are TRBV7-2 and TRBJ2-1; 12 positions agree with TRBD2. Germline V gives CDR1 SGHTA, CDR2 FQGNSA. With V trimmed by 5 bases and J by 7 bases, 9 bases remained unmatched. The CDR3 length is 16 residues. The CDR3 sequence: CASSPTGTSGWNEQFF. The DNA for the CDR3 is TGTGCCAGCAGCCCCACCGGGACTAGCGGGTGGAATGAGCAGTTCTTC.